The sequence of this TCR beta chain was determined in a study of follicular helper T cells after annual influenza vaccination. Profiling relied on immunoSEQ multiplex PCR, and the TCRdb table lists in-frame clones only, not all of them. The table includes 4,000 to 4,500 clones, roughly 86% detected once. Trimming shortened V by 3 bases and J by 3 bases, and 15 bases separated the two germline ends. The CDR3 is 15 residues long. Germline-derived CDR1 and CDR2 are KGHSH and LQKENI. Time point here: 2015-2016 season, 7 days after influenza vaccination. Between about 35 and 110 mL of blood was drawn per time point.

This TCR came from an adult who received the influenza vaccine. The rearrangement uses TRBV18 and TRBJ2-7; D is perhaps TRBD1 (6 bases). Sequenced here: CXCR5+ CD38- circulating T follicular helper cells from blood, sampled 7 days after influenza vaccination. Subset here: circulating Tfh, non-naive CD4+CXCR5+PD-1+ (ICOS+CD38+ or ICOS-CD38-). The CDR3 reads CASSPSGHLLYEQYF. The CDR3 bases are TGTGCCAGCTCACCTTCGGGACACCTACTCTACGAGCAGTACTTC.